The 29 T cell receptor beta chains below were found in one sample sequenced in a study of neurological immune-mediated disorders. In TCRdb, the 5' RACE reads were re-called with MiXCR into one record per CDR3 protein. The table lists some 27,000 distinct CDR3 sequences, about 6.2% of them singletons. The sequenced material came from PBMCs. All receptors derive from a woman in her 50s in good health.

V gene TRBV5-5 combines with J gene TRBJ1-2; D is perhaps TRBD1 (6 bases). Trimming took 4 bases from V and 6 from J, leaving 16 bases between them. From germline, CDR1 is SGHKS and CDR2 YYEKEE (reference sequence). The CDR3 is made up of 14 amino acids. In DNA form, the CDR3 reads TGTGCCAGCAGCGGGAGGGGGTCCGGCGATGGCTACACCTTC. Protein sequence: CASSGRGSGDGYTF.

This clonotype was seen many times. The genes are TRBV9 and TRBJ2-3; 12 bases fit TRBD2. Per germline, CDR1 SGDLS and CDR2 YYNGEE. The CDR3 extends over 15 amino acids. V was clipped by 7 bases and J by 5 bases; unmatched bases: 8. DNA for the CDR3: TGTGCCAGCGGACGACTAGCGGGGGCCCGAGATACGCAGTATTTT. Translation: CASGRLAGARDTQYF.

This clonotype was seen many times. The chain uses TRBV7-7 and TRBJ2-3; 8 bases match TRBD2. Germline CDR1 SSHAT, CDR2 FNYEAQ (reference sequence). V shed 1 base, J shed 2 bases, and the junction held 5 bases outside the gene matches. This CDR3 contains 16 residues. The CDR3: CASSLGRGATTDTQYF. CDR3 bases: TGTGCCAGCAGCTTAGGGCGGGGGGCCACCACAGATACGCAGTATTTT.

The sample holds many counts of this clonotype. The rearrangement links TRBV15 to TRBJ2-5; tentatively, D is TRBD1 (8 bases). V shed 4 bases and J shed 4 bases, with 13 bases lying between them. The CDR3 extends over 14 amino acids. Germline V CDR1 and CDR2: LNHNV, YYDKDF (reference sequence). The CDR3 reads CATSNRGGRETQYF. CDR3 coding DNA: TGTGCCACCAGCAACAGGGGGGGGCGAGAGACCCAGTACTTC.

This clonotype was picked up many times. The chain couples TRBV15 to TRBJ1-3; D is uncertain. V shed 0 bases and J shed 3 bases, with 12 bases lying between them. This CDR3 contains 16 residues. Germline assignment: CDR1 LNHNV and CDR2 YYDKDF (reference sequence). In DNA, the CDR3 is TGTGCCACCAGCAGAGATTGGTCGGGGAATGGAAACACCATATATTTT. The encoded protein is CATSRDWSGNGNTIYF.

At least ten counts were recorded for this clonotype. The chain uses TRBV7-2 and TRBJ1-4; the D is unclear. V lost 5 bases, J lost 5 bases, and 12 bases lay in between. Germline CDR1 and CDR2: SGHTA and FQGNSA. This CDR3 is built from 14 residues. The CDR3 loop is CASSRPGGNEKLFF. Here the CDR3 DNA reads TGTGCCAGCAGCCGCCCCGGAGGGAATGAAAAACTGTTTTTT. Full variable domain (missing parts from reference TRBV7-2 and TRBJ1-4): GAGVSQSPSNKVTEKGKDVELRCDPISGHTALYWYRQSLGQGLEFLIYFQGNSAPDKSGLPSDRFSAERTGGSVSTLTIQRTQQEDSAVYLCASSRPGGNEKLFFGSGTQLSVL.

This clonotype was counted at least ten times. V and J are TRBV20-1 and TRBJ2-5; D is possibly TRBD2 (5 bases). The CDR3 has 12 amino acids. CDR1 and CDR2 (germline): DFQATT, SNEGSKA (reference sequence). Trimming took 6 bases from V and 5 from J, leaving 13 bases between them. The CDR3 DNA is TGCAGTGCGAGGGTGGCGGCGGAGACCCAGTACTTC. Amino acid sequence: CSARVAAETQYF.

On this clonotype: Without the conserved terminal phenylalanine or tryptophan, this CDR3 likely stems from a read error. The chain combines TRBV5-6 with TRBJ2-2, with TRBD2 matching over 7 bases. Germline CDR1 SGHDT, CDR2 YYEEEE. The CDR3 runs to 16 residues. CDR3 loop: CVSSWRGTFNTGELFL. In DNA form, the CDR3 reads TGTGTCAGCAGCTGGCGGGGGACGTTTAACACCGGGGAGCTGTTTCTT.

This clonotype was counted ten times or more. This chain links TRBV7-8 with TRBJ1-2; 7 bases map to TRBD1. The germline CDR1 and CDR2 sequences are SGHVS and FQNEAQ. The V gene end was trimmed by 4 bases and the J gene end by 6 bases; junction bases not matched to a gene: 5. The CDR3 contains 13 residues. CDR3 sequence: CASSSRQGDGYTF. CDR3 bases: TGTGCCAGCAGCTCGCGACAGGGAGATGGCTACACCTTC.

Ten or more counts support this clonotype. In nucleotides, the CDR3 is TGCGCCAGCAGCTTGGGGGCGACAGGTCGGGAAAAACTGTTTTTT. This gives the protein CASSLGATGREKLFF. J is TRBJ1-4 and V is TRBV5-1; possible D gene TRBD1, 6 bases. There are 15 residues in the CDR3. Germline V CDR1 and CDR2: SGHRS, YFSETQ. Deletions cut 0 bases from V and 8 bases from J, with 14 bases between.

The sample holds many counts of this clonotype. The chain's CDR3 is CASSVGASGGWDTQYF. CDR3 nucleotides: TGTGCCAGCAGCGTAGGAGCTAGCGGGGGGTGGGATACGCAGTATTTT. This chain connects TRBV9 to TRBJ2-3, with 11 bases lining up with TRBD2. The V segment lost 0 bases and the J segment 6 bases; nucleotides outside the gene matches: 6. Per the germline V gene, CDR1 is SGDLS and CDR2 is YYNGEE. This CDR3 spans 16 amino acids. Full variable domain (remainder filled in from reference TRBV9 and TRBJ2-3): DSGVTQTPKHLITATGQRVTLRCSPRSGDLSVYWYQQSLDQGLQFLIQYYNGEERAKGNILERFSAQQFPDLHSELNLSSLELGDSALYFCASSVGASGGWDTQYFGPGTRLTVL.

This clonotype was seen many times. Written as DNA, the CDR3 is TGTGCCAGCAGCTTAAGTGTCCGGGTTGAAGCTTTCTTT. Its protein product is CASSLSVRVEAFF. The chain links TRBV7-2 to TRBJ1-1; D uncertain. The V end was cut by 2 bases, the J end by 7 bases, with 11 bases between. This CDR3 contains 13 residues. Germline V lookup: CDR1 SGHTA, CDR2 FQGNSA.

This clonotype occurred a few times. A much larger clone lies a single base off, so this may be a read error. V gene TRBV6-1 combines with J gene TRBJ2-7; a weak D match, TRBD1 (6 bases). The CDR3 sequence is 15 residues long. Per germline, CDR1 MNHNS and CDR2 SASEGT. Written as DNA, the CDR3 is TGTGTCAGCAGTGAAAATATCGGACAGAAAAACGAGCAGTACTTC. Its protein is CVSSENIGQKNEQYF.

Many counts were recorded for this clonotype. The chain carries TRBV20-1 and TRBJ2-7, with TRBD2 identical over 11 bases. This CDR3 region has 15 residues. V gave up 2 bases and J gave up 5 bases; unmatched junction bases: 8. Germline values: CDR1 DFQATT, CDR2 SNEGSKA (reference sequence). This CDR3 reads CSARPLAGGTHEQYF. The CDR3 DNA reads as TGCAGTGCTAGACCGCTAGCGGGGGGCACACACGAGCAGTACTTC.

This clonotype has a count of ten or more. The chain recombines TRBV6-1 with TRBJ1-5, with D perhaps TRBD1 (5 bases). CDR3 length: 15 amino acids. The V and J ends lost 6 bases and 6 bases respectively, with 18 bases between them. CDR1 MNHNS and CDR2 SASEGT come from the germline V gene. The DNA of the CDR3 is TGTGCCAGCAGAGAATCCACAGGCGCGGGTCAGCCCCAGCATTTT. Protein sequence: CASRESTGAGQPQHF.

This sequence joins TRBV29-1 and TRBJ2-2; TRBD1 aligns across 7 bases. Germline V gives CDR1 SQVTM, CDR2 ANQGSEA. J was trimmed by 8 bases and V by 7 bases; bases with no gene match: 10. This CDR3 has 13 residues. The CDR3 sequence is CSAKTGLTGELFF. Written as DNA, the CDR3 is TGCAGCGCCAAGACAGGGCTCACTGGGGAGCTGTTTTTT.

This clonotype has at least ten counts. The V gene is TRBV20-1, the J gene TRBJ2-3; 12 bases fit TRBD2. J was trimmed by 7 bases and V by 1 base; bases with no gene match: 6. The CDR3 totals 15 residues. Germline V gene data show CDR1 as DFQATT and CDR2 as SNEGSKA (reference sequence). The CDR3 DNA follows: TGCAGTGCTAGAGTTCCTAGCGGGGGGGCGAATACGCAGTATTTT. This encodes CSARVPSGGANTQYF.

This clonotype occurred many times. The V gene is TRBV5-5, the J gene TRBJ1-1; 7 bases are a match to TRBD1. CDR3 length: 15 residues. V shed 0 bases, J shed 4 bases, and the junction held 6 bases outside the gene matches. Germline V gene lookup returns CDR1 SGHKS and CDR2 YYEKEE (reference sequence). Here the CDR3 DNA reads TGTGCCAGCAGCTTGGGAGGGGGCATGAGCACTGAAGCTTTCTTT. Amino acids: CASSLGGGMSTEAFF.

This clonotype was counted ten times or more. The chain carries TRBV29-1 and TRBJ1-3, with 8 bases aligning to TRBD1. The CDR3 contains 12 residues. Germline CDR1 reads SQVTM; CDR2 reads ANQGSEA. The V segment lost 7 bases and the J segment 3 bases; nucleotides outside the gene matches: 2. The CDR3 DNA reads TGCAGCGGAGGACAGGGTGGAAACACCATATATTTT. Amino acids: CSGGQGGNTIYF.

This clonotype was detected many times. This sequence joins TRBV28 and TRBJ2-5, with D perhaps matching TRBD1 (5 bases). Trimming removed 8 bases from V and 1 base from J, with 20 bases in between. CDR1 MDHEN and CDR2 SYDVKM come from the germline V gene. The CDR3 is 16 amino acids. This CDR3 reads CASRKAAGLPQETQYF. CDR3 in DNA: TGTGCCAGCCGAAAGGCGGCAGGGCTACCCCAAGAGACCCAGTACTTC. The full variable domain, in which reference TRBV28 and TRBJ2-5 provide the parts outside the CDR3, is DVKVTQSSRYLVKRTGEKVFLECVQDMDHENMFWYRQDPGLGLRLIYFSYDVKMKEKGDIPEGYSVSREKKERFSLILESASTNQTSMYLCASRKAAGLPQETQYFGPGTRLLVL.

This clonotype has ten or more counts. This chain connects TRBV2 to TRBJ2-1; no clear D. Germline V gene data show CDR1 as SNHLY and CDR2 as FYNNEI. V dropped 8 bases and J dropped 0 bases, with 14 bases sitting between them. CDR3 length: 15 amino acids. DNA of the CDR3: TGTGCCAGCCTTTTCCGCCCAAGCTCCTACAATGAGCAGTTCTTC. Its translation: CASLFRPSSYNEQFF.

At least ten counts were recorded for this clonotype. The V gene is TRBV2, the J gene TRBJ2-3; TRBD2 might be the D (6 bases). V was clipped by 0 bases and J by 7 bases, with 11 bases between them. CDR1 and CDR2 (germline): SNHLY, FYNNEI. The CDR3 is 14 residues long. The CDR3 sequence is CASSEAPGANTQYF. The CDR3 DNA reads TGTGCCAGCAGTGAAGCACCGGGAGCCAATACGCAGTATTTT.

This clonotype is labeled as medium-sized. CDR3 sequence (DNA): TGCAGTGCTAGAGAACTAGCGGAGACCCAGTACTTC. Its protein is CSARELAETQYF. The rearrangement joins TRBV20-1 to TRBJ2-5; 7 positions match TRBD2. Germline V lookup: CDR1 DFQATT, CDR2 SNEGSKA (reference sequence). This CDR3 has 12 amino acids. V dropped 0 bases and J dropped 5; count of bases not matched to a gene: 0.

Details on this clonotype: A much larger clone differs from this one at a single base, so this may be a read error. This chain connects TRBV19 to TRBJ2-1, with D hard to call. Germline CDR1 and CDR2: LNHDA and SQIVND (reference sequence). This CDR3 is 13 amino acids long. CDR3 amino acids: CAISEPWANEQFF. Here the CDR3 DNA reads TGTGCCATTAGTGAACCCTGGGCCAATGAGCAGTTCTTC.

This clonotype was counted at least ten times. The chain couples TRBV3-1 to TRBJ1-1, with a tentative D call TRBD1 (5 bases). With 4 bases removed from V and 2 bases from J, the gap between germline ends came to 8 bases. The CDR3 runs to 13 residues. Germline CDR1 and CDR2: LGHDT and YNNKEL (reference sequence). CDR3 nucleotides: TGTGCCAGCAGCCCCAGGGATAACACTGAAGCTTTCTTT. Amino acid sequence: CASSPRDNTEAFF.

This clonotype was picked up many times. The chain couples TRBV5-1 to TRBJ2-1; D remains ambiguous. The CDR3 runs to 13 residues. Germline CDR1 reads SGHRS; CDR2 reads YFSETQ. Deletions cut 1 base from V and 10 bases from J, with 12 bases between. Here the CDR3 DNA reads TGCGCCAGCAGCTTGTTGGCCGTGGGGGAGCAGTTCTTC. Translating it yields CASSLLAVGEQFF. The whole variable domain, filled in from reference TRBV5-1 and TRBJ2-1, reads KAGVTQTPRYLIKTRGQQVTLSCSPISGHRSVSWYQQTPGQGLQFLFEYFSETQRNKGNFPGRFSGRQFSNSRSEMNVSTLELGDSALYLCASSLLAVGEQFFGPGTRLTVL.

There are many counts of this clonotype. The rearrangement joins TRBV7-8 to TRBJ1-1; D not resolved. Trimming removed 6 bases from V and 1 base from J, with 6 bases in between. This CDR3 region has 12 residues. The V gene's germline CDR1 is SGHVS and CDR2 FQNEAQ. The CDR3 sequence is CASRRQNTEAFF. The CDR3 DNA is TGTGCCAGCAGGAGACAGAACACTGAAGCTTTCTTT.

The table lists this clonotype with many counts. The chain is built from TRBV5-1 and TRBJ2-7, with D perhaps TRBD2 (5 bases). Trimming stripped 5 bases from V and 2 bases from J, with 8 bases between. This CDR3 is built from 12 residues. Germline CDR1 reads SGHRS; CDR2 reads YFSETQ. CDR3 loop: CASRSEAYEQYF. Written as DNA, the CDR3 is TGCGCCAGCAGGTCGGAGGCCTACGAGCAGTACTTC.

Many counts were recorded for this clonotype. Germline is not matched at one junction end, which may reflect a read error. The chain carries TRBV12-3 or TRBV12-4 and TRBJ2-5; D is unclear. This CDR3 is built from 11 residues. The CDR3 nucleotides are TGTGCCAGCAGTGACCATGAGACCCAGTACTTC. Protein sequence: CASSDHETQYF.